The 8 T cell receptor beta chains listed next were all sequenced from one sample in a study of cytotoxic CD8 clonotypes in ibrutinib-treated CLL. The protocol was immunoSEQ multiplex PCR, while the TCRdb copy is restricted to in-frame clones and leaves out a portion. The sample includes nearly 300,000 clones, 76% of them seen just once. This sample comprised PBMCs, obtained at disease progression, from a patient treated with ibrutinib. These receptors were taken from a human donor with chronic lymphocytic leukemia.

This chain links TRBV9 with TRBJ2-7; 10 nucleotides agree with TRBD2. V dropped 0 bases and J dropped 7; count of bases not matched to a gene: 7. The CDR3 extends over 15 amino acids. The V gene's germline CDR1 is SGDLS and CDR2 YYNGEE. CDR3 amino acids: CASSVASGRAGEQYF. Written as DNA, the CDR3 is TGTGCCAGCAGCGTAGCGAGCGGGAGGGCCGGGGAGCAGTACTTC.

V usage is TRBV5-1 and J usage is TRBJ2-5; the D is unclear. The CDR3 loop spans 14 amino acids. Germline V gene sequence: CDR1 SGHRS, CDR2 YFSETQ. V lost 0 bases to trimming and J lost 3 bases, with 9 bases between them. DNA for the CDR3: TGCGCCAGCAGCTTGGTCAATTGGGAAGAGACCCAGTACTTC. Translating gives CASSLVNWEETQYF.

The chain uses TRBV15 and TRBJ2-2; D gene unclear. V was cut by 0 bases and J by 4 bases, with 6 bases left in between. The CDR3 totals 14 residues. Looked up from germline, CDR1 is LNHNV and CDR2 is YYDKDF (reference sequence). CDR3 in DNA: TGTGCCACCAGCAGAGATTCGGGCACCGGGGAGCTGTTTTTT. Translation: CATSRDSGTGELFF.

V gene TRBV15 combines with J gene TRBJ2-1, with D possibly matching TRBD2 (5 bases). The V end lost 2 bases, the J end lost 5 bases, and 7 bases lay between the germline ends. This CDR3 comprises 13 residues. Germline V gene data show CDR1 as LNHNV and CDR2 as YYDKDF (reference sequence). CDR3 sequence reads: CATSRSGHNEQFF. CDR3 coding DNA: TGTGCCACCAGCAGAAGCGGCCACAATGAGCAGTTCTTC.

V is TRBV7-2 and J is TRBJ2-7; D is undetermined. Germline V lookup: CDR1 SGHTA, CDR2 FQGNSA. This CDR3 has 14 amino acids. Trimming pared 5 bases from V and 4 bases from J, leaving 15 bases between. The CDR3 sequence: CASSAYREVYEQYF. Here the CDR3 DNA reads TGTGCCAGCAGCGCCTACCGCGAGGTTTACGAGCAGTACTTC. Using reference TRBV7-2 and TRBJ2-7 for the parts outside the CDR3, the full variable domain is GAGVSQSPSNKVTEKGKDVELRCDPISGHTALYWYRQSLGQGLEFLIYFQGNSAPDKSGLPSDRFSAERTGGSVSTLTIQRTQQEDSAVYLCASSAYREVYEQYFGPGTRLTVT.

The genes are TRBV2 and TRBJ2-1; D ambiguous. CDR1 is SNHLY and CDR2 is FYNNEI in the germline V gene. V was trimmed by 5 bases and J by 5 bases, leaving 13 bases between them. This CDR3 spans 14 amino acids. The CDR3 sequence: CASSTKTLDNEQFF. CDR3 bases: TGTGCCAGCAGTACCAAGACCCTAGACAATGAGCAGTTCTTC.

This clone was observed a few times. Different DNA sequences within this sample yield the same CDR3. The chain joins TRBV11-2 to TRBJ1-1; D possibly corresponds to TRBD1 (6 bases). Trimming took 2 bases from V and 0 from J, leaving 7 bases between them. Germline CDR1 SGHAT, CDR2 FQNNGV. CDR3 length: 14 amino acids. CDR3 in amino acids: CASSLTGLNTEAFF. In DNA, the CDR3 is TGTGCCAGCAGCTTAACAGGGTTGAACACTGAAGCTTTCTTT.

The CDR3 reads CASSSGGRGPSYEQYF. In DNA form, the CDR3 reads TGTGCCAGCAGCTCAGGGGGGAGGGGGCCGTCCTACGAGCAGTACTTC. V usage is TRBV7-8 and J usage is TRBJ2-7; D is perhaps TRBD1 or TRBD2 (7 bases each). Germline V CDR1 and CDR2: SGHVS, FQNEAQ. The CDR3 covers 16 residues. The ends were cut back, 4 bases at V and 1 base at J, with 17 bases in the middle.